This T cell receptor (beta chain) was found in a study of T cells of healthy individuals. TCRdb ran MiXCR on the 5' RACE reads and lists one entry per CDR3 protein. The data show approximately 50,000 distinct CDR3 sequences, roughly 14% seen once. V lost 3 bases and J 10 bases, leaving 17 bases between the germline ends. The CDR3 is made up of 14 amino acids. CDR1 and CDR2 from the germline V gene are SGDLS and YYNGEE. V and J are TRBV9 and TRBJ2-1, with D possibly being TRBD2 (5 bases). The origin of this receptor is a human donor in good health. The CDR3 protein is CASSARMGDQEQFF. The CDR3 DNA sequence: TGTGCCAGCAGCGCGAGGATGGGAGATCAGGAGCAGTTCTTC.